Each of the 27 T cell receptor beta chains below was sequenced from the same sample in a study of shared clonotypes between healthy human individuals. Measured with immunoSEQ multiplex PCR; TCRdb has only the in-frame clones, and not every one. The table lists around 530,000 clones, around 81% of them singletons. Material: PBMCs. The origin of the receptors is a woman aged 40 to 55 in good health. Some clones in this sample may be carry-over from other donors' samples.

V is TRBV27 and J is TRBJ2-7; 11 bases fit TRBD2. Per the germline V gene, CDR1 is MNHEY and CDR2 is SMNVEV (reference sequence). The CDR3 has 14 residues. V dropped 7 bases and J dropped 1; count of bases not matched to a gene: 3. The CDR3: CASKLAGVSYEQYF. The CDR3 bases are TGTGCCAGCAAACTAGCGGGAGTATCCTACGAGCAGTACTTC.

This rearrangement joins TRBV11-2 to TRBJ2-7; D might be TRBD1 (5 bases). This CDR3 has 15 amino acids. Germline CDR1 is SGHAT and CDR2 is FQNNGV. V was trimmed by 2 bases and J by 2 bases, leaving 13 bases between them. As DNA, the CDR3 is TGTGCCAGCAGCTTAACCCCCCAAGGGGCCTACGAGCAGTACTTC. Residues: CASSLTPQGAYEQYF.

The chain has TRBV28 and TRBJ2-4; TRBD1 matches 8 bases. V shed 4 bases, J shed 7 bases, and the junction held 6 bases outside the gene matches. Germline lookup yields CDR1 MDHEN and CDR2 SYDVKM. The CDR3 contains 14 residues. The CDR3 coding sequence is TGTGCCAGCAGTTCGGGACAGGTGAGGAACATTCAGTACTTC. Amino acids: CASSSGQVRNIQYF.

This clone was recorded once. The chain carries TRBV27 and TRBJ1-2, with TRBD1 as a possible D gene (6 bases). This CDR3 contains 15 residues. V was shortened by 3 bases and J by 5 bases, with 16 bases between the two germline ends. The germline V gene has CDR1 MNHEY and CDR2 SMNVEV (reference sequence). For the CDR3, the DNA is TGTGCCAGCAGTTTCCTGGGAACAGGGTCTTATGGCTACACCTTC. Its translation: CASSFLGTGSYGYTF.

This chain links TRBV4-1 with TRBJ2-7; 7 positions agree with TRBD1. The CDR3 has 15 residues. The trim removed 4 bases at V and 2 bases at J, leaving 8 bases unmatched. Per the germline V gene, CDR1 is MGHRA and CDR2 is YSYEKL. The chain's CDR3 is CASSPTGTAPYEQYF. The CDR3 bases are TGCGCCAGCAGCCCCACCGGGACAGCACCCTACGAGCAGTACTTC.

CDR3 coding DNA: TGTGCCAGTAGTATGTCCCAAGCGAAGACCCAGTACTTC. Translating gives CASSMSQAKTQYF. The V and J genes are TRBV19 and TRBJ2-5; the D is unclear. Germline V CDR1 and CDR2: LNHDA, SQIVND (reference sequence). Trimming stripped 3 bases from V and 6 bases from J, with 11 bases between. CDR3 size: 13 residues.

This clone was seen only a few times. This chain uses TRBV28 with TRBJ1-2, with 10 bases fitting TRBD1. This CDR3 is 15 amino acids long. V was clipped by 6 bases and J by 5 bases; unmatched bases: 9. Germline V CDR1 and CDR2: MDHEN, SYDVKM. CDR3 coding DNA: TGTGCCAGCAGGGCCCCGGGACAGGGGCGGTATGGCTACACCTTC. Translation: CASRAPGQGRYGYTF.

The V gene is TRBV28, the J gene TRBJ1-1; D is undetermined. The germline V gene encodes CDR1 MDHEN and CDR2 SYDVKM. Trimming removed 5 bases at V and 6 bases at J, with 10 bases between. CDR3 length: 12 amino acids. CDR3 sequence reads: CASSPLRPEAFF. Here the CDR3 DNA reads TGTGCCAGCAGTCCCCTCAGACCTGAAGCTTTCTTT. The full variable domain, rest sourced from reference TRBV28 and TRBJ1-1, is DVKVTQSSRYLVKRTGEKVFLECVQDMDHENMFWYRQDPGLGLRLIYFSYDVKMKEKGDIPEGYSVSREKKERFSLILESASTNQTSMYLCASSPLRPEAFFGQGTRLTVV.

This clone was counted at least ten times. This chain joins TRBV29-1 and TRBJ2-3; TRBD2 aligns across 11 bases. From germline, CDR1 is SQVTM and CDR2 ANQGSEA. There are 15 residues in the CDR3. V lost 4 bases to trimming and J lost 2 bases; unmatched junction nucleotides: 5. CDR3 amino acids: CSVGGTSGHTDTQYF. The CDR3 coding sequence is TGCAGCGTTGGAGGGACTAGCGGTCACACAGATACGCAGTATTTT.

With regard to this clone: Since a far larger clone is one base different, this is likely a read error. J is TRBJ2-2 and V is TRBV27; D not resolved. The length of the CDR3 is 14 residues. V was shortened by 2 bases and J by 1 base, with 5 bases between the two germline ends. Looked up from germline, CDR1 is MNHEY and CDR2 is SMNVEV (reference sequence). CDR3 amino acids: CASSLNRNTGELFF. DNA of the CDR3: TGTGCCAGCAGTTTAAACAGGAACACCGGGGAGCTGTTTTTT.

The chain uses TRBV28 and TRBJ2-7, with 8 bases fitting TRBD1. The germline CDR1 and CDR2 sequences are MDHEN and SYDVKM. This CDR3 comprises 15 residues. The V segment lost 4 bases and the J segment 3 bases; nucleotides outside the gene matches: 8. The CDR3 reads CASSSGTGILYEQYF. The CDR3 region has the DNA TGTGCCAGCAGTTCCGGGACAGGAATCCTCTACGAGCAGTACTTC.

The V call is TRBV5-1, the J call TRBJ2-7; tentative D call: TRBD1 (6 bases). V lost 0 bases and J lost 4, with 11 bases in between. The CDR3 spans 14 residues. Germline CDR1 reads SGHRS; CDR2 reads YFSETQ. CDR3 protein: CASSLVQQGYEQYF. In DNA, the CDR3 is TGCGCCAGCAGCTTGGTCCAACAGGGTTACGAGCAGTACTTC.

The chain uses TRBV29-1 and TRBJ2-3; no definite D call. The V and J ends lost 2 bases and 8 bases respectively, with 14 bases between them. CDR3 length: 13 residues. The germline CDR1 and CDR2 sequences are SQVTM and ANQGSEA. The CDR3 spells CSVEIYGWGTQYF. CDR3 bases: TGCAGCGTTGAAATTTACGGGTGGGGTACGCAGTATTTT.

This clone has at least ten counts. In the same sample, other DNA sequences code for this CDR3. This chain links TRBV4-3 with TRBJ2-7, with 7 bases matching TRBD2. CDR1 LGHNA and CDR2 YSLEER come from the germline V gene. The CDR3 runs 17 residues. Trimming took 1 base from V and 3 from J; bases not matched to a gene: 12. In nucleotides, the CDR3 is TGCGCCAGCAGCCAAGGAGCGGGCAGCGGGGTCCGCTACGAGCAGTACTTC. Protein sequence: CASSQGAGSGVRYEQYF.

This rearrangement joins TRBV7-2 to TRBJ1-1, with D unclear. Per the germline V gene, CDR1 is SGHTA and CDR2 is FQGNSA. With 4 bases removed from V and 4 bases from J, the gap between germline ends came to 13 bases. CDR3 length: 14 residues. This chain's CDR3 is CASSSILMGTEAFF. DNA for the CDR3: TGTGCCAGCAGCTCGATTTTAATGGGCACTGAAGCTTTCTTT.

V usage is TRBV6-1 and J usage is TRBJ2-1; TRBD2 aligns across 11 bases. Germline V gene lookup returns CDR1 MNHNS and CDR2 SASEGT. This CDR3 is 14 amino acids long. The V gene end was trimmed by 8 bases and the J gene end by 4 bases; junction bases not matched to a gene: 4. The chain's CDR3 is CASFLAGGYNEQFF. As DNA, the CDR3 is TGTGCCAGCTTCCTAGCGGGGGGTTACAATGAGCAGTTCTTC.

The chain employs TRBV6-1 and TRBJ2-7, with D maybe TRBD2 (7 bases). This CDR3 spans 15 amino acids. Trimming cost V 10 bases and J 1 base, with 20 bases left between them. In germline, CDR1 is MNHNS, CDR2 SASEGT. The CDR3 region is CATATRGGGSYEQYF. The CDR3 nucleotides read TGTGCCACAGCAACTAGGGGAGGGGGGTCCTACGAGCAGTACTTC.

The chain links TRBV30 to TRBJ2-7, with TRBD2 matching 8 bases. Unmatched junction bases numbered 3, after V lost 3 bases and J lost 5 bases. Germline V CDR1 and CDR2: GTSNPN, SVGIG (reference sequence). The CDR3 length is 12 residues. DNA of the CDR3: TGTGCCTGGAGGCATAGCGGGAACGAGCAGTACTTC. Encoded protein: CAWRHSGNEQYF.

This chain joins TRBV19 and TRBJ2-1, with TRBD2 matching 9 bases. Germline assignment: CDR1 LNHDA and CDR2 SQIVND (reference sequence). The J segment lost 10 bases and the V segment lost 3 bases, leaving 10 bases of the junction unmatched. CDR3 length equals 15 residues. The CDR3 region is CASSIAGLAGREQFF. The DNA of the CDR3 is TGTGCCAGTAGTATCGCGGGACTAGCAGGAAGGGAGCAGTTCTTC.

The CDR3 protein is CASSPPSYPYEQYF. The DNA of the CDR3 is TGTGCCAGCAGCCCGCCTAGCTACCCCTACGAGCAGTACTTC. The chain couples TRBV7-2 to TRBJ2-7; the D gene is possibly TRBD2 (5 bases). CDR3 size: 14 residues. Germline assignment: CDR1 SGHTA and CDR2 FQGNSA. V lost 5 bases and J 2 bases, leaving 13 bases between the germline ends. The complete variable domain, with remaining parts taken from reference TRBV7-2 and TRBJ2-7, reads GAGVSQSPSNKVTEKGKDVELRCDPISGHTALYWYRQSLGQGLEFLIYFQGNSAPDKSGLPSDRFSAERTGGSVSTLTIQRTQQEDSAVYLCASSPPSYPYEQYFGPGTRLTVT.

This clone showed up just once. This sequence joins TRBV2 and TRBJ1-5, with D possibly TRBD1 on 6 matching bases. The length of the CDR3 is 13 residues. CDR1 and CDR2 (germline): SNHLY, FYNNEI. V was pared by 7 bases and J by 1 base, with 8 bases between. The CDR3 sequence: CASKGQSNQPQHF. The CDR3 region has the DNA TGTGCCAGCAAAGGACAGAGCAATCAGCCCCAGCATTTT.

The gene calls are TRBV5-1 and TRBJ1-2; the D gene is possibly TRBD1 (5 bases). This CDR3 comprises 14 residues. V was trimmed by 0 bases and J by 8 bases, leaving 14 bases between them. CDR1 and CDR2 from the germline V gene are SGHRS and YFSETQ. CDR3 sequence (DNA): TGCGCCAGCAGCTTGGGGCCCGGGGCGGAGGGCTACACCTTC. It codes for CASSLGPGAEGYTF.

J is TRBJ2-5 and V is TRBV2; 8 nucleotides agree with TRBD2. J was trimmed by 1 base and V by 5 bases; bases with no gene match: 6. This CDR3 contains 15 residues. Germline loops: CDR1 SNHLY, CDR2 FYNNEI. Here the CDR3 DNA reads TGTGCCAGCAGTCGACTAGCGAACGGCCAAGAGACCCAGTACTTC. The encoded protein is CASSRLANGQETQYF.

The rearrangement joins TRBV21-1 to TRBJ1-4. TRBV21-1 is a pseudogene locus. CDR3 length equals 12 residues. CDR3 DNA: TGTGCCAGCGAGGGACCCGCTGAAAAACTGTTTTTT. It encodes CASEGPAEKLFF.

On this clone: The likely explanation is a read error, given a far larger clone one base away. The chain recombines TRBV19 with TRBJ2-7; tentatively, D is TRBD1 (6 bases). V was cut by 4 bases and J by 0 bases, with 13 bases left in between. This CDR3 contains 15 residues. In germline, CDR1 is LNHDA, CDR2 SQIVND (reference sequence). The CDR3 bases are TGTGCCAGTAGTACCCGACAGGCCAACTCCTACGAGCAGTACTTC. This translates into CASSTRQANSYEQYF.

V is TRBV30 and J is TRBJ2-7, with TRBD2 as a possible D gene (6 bases). This CDR3 is 13 amino acids long. V was pared by 2 bases and J by 3 bases, with 11 bases between. CDR1 is GTSNPN, CDR2 SVGIG, per germline (reference sequence). CDR3 sequence reads: CAWSRRAYYEQYF. CDR3 in DNA: TGTGCCTGGAGTCGGAGGGCCTACTACGAGCAGTACTTC.

The chain couples TRBV25-1 to TRBJ2-7, with TRBD1 matching over 9 bases. CDR1 MGHDK and CDR2 SYGVNS come from the germline V gene. V lost 2 bases to trimming and J lost 2 bases; unmatched junction nucleotides: 1. There are 14 residues in the CDR3. The CDR3 spells CASSENRGPYEQYF. CDR3 bases: TGTGCCAGCAGTGAAAACAGGGGGCCCTACGAGCAGTACTTC.